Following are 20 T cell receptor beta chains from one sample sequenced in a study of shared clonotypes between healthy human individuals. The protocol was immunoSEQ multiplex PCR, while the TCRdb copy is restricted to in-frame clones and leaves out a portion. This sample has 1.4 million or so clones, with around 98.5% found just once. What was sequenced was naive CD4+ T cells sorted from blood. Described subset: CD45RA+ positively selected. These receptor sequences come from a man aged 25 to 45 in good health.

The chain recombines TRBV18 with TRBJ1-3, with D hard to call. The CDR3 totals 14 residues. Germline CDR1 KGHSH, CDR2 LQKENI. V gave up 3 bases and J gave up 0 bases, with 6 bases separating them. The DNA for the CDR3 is TGTGCCAGCTCACCGAAGGACTCTGGAAACACCATATATTTT. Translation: CASSPKDSGNTIYF.

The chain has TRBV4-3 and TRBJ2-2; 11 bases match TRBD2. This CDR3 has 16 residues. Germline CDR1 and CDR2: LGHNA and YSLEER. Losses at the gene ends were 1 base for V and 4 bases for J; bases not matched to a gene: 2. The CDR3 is CASSQGLAGTTGELFF. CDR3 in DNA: TGCGCCAGCAGCCAAGGACTAGCGGGGACCACCGGGGAGCTGTTTTTT.

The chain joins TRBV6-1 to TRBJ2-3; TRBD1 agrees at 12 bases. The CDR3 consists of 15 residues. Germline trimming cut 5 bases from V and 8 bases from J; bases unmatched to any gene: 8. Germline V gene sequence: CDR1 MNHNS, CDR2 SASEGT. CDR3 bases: TGTGCCAGCAGTAACTGGGACAGGGGGCAGGGTACGCAGTATTTT. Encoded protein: CASSNWDRGQGTQYF.

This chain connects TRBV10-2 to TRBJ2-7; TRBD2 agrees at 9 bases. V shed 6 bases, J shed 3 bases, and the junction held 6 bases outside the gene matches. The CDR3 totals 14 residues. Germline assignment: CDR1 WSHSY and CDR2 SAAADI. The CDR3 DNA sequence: TGCGCCAGCAGGGCCGGACTAGCGAGCTACGAGCAGTACTTC. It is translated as CASRAGLASYEQYF.

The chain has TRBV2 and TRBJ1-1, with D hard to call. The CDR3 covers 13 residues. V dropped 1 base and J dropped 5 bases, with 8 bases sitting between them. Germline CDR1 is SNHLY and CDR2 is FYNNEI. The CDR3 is CASSEETATEAFF. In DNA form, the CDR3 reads TGTGCCAGCAGTGAAGAGACGGCTACTGAAGCTTTCTTT.

The CDR3: CASRQDSNYGYTF. As DNA, the CDR3 is TGTGCCAGCAGACAAGACAGTAACTATGGCTACACCTTC. This chain joins TRBV5-4 and TRBJ1-2, with a possible D match to TRBD1 (5 bases). The CDR3 covers 13 residues. Germline V CDR1 and CDR2: SGHNT, YYREEE (reference sequence). The V and J ends lost 5 bases and 1 base respectively, with 9 bases between them.

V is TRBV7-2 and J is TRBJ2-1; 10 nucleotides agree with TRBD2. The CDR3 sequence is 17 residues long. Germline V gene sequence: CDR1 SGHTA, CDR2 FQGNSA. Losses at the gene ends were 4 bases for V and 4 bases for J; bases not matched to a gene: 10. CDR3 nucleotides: TGTGCCAGCAGCTCCGGAAGCGGGAGGGTAGGTTACAATGAGCAGTTCTTC. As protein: CASSSGSGRVGYNEQFF.

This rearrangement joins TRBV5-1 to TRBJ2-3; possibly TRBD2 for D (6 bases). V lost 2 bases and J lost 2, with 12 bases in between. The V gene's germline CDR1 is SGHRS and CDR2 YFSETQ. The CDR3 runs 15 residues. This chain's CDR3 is CASSFWTTYTDTQYF. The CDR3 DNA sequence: TGCGCCAGCAGCTTTTGGACTACCTACACAGATACGCAGTATTTT.

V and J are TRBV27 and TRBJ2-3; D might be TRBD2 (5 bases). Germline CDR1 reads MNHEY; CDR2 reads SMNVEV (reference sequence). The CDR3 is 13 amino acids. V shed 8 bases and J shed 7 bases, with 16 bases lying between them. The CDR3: CASGYPTGNTQYF. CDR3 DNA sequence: TGTGCCAGCGGCTACCCCACCGGGAATACGCAGTATTTT.

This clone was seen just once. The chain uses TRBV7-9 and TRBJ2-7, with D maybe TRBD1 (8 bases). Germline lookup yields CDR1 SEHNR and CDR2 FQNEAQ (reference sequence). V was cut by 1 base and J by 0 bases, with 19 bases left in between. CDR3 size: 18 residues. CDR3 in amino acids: CASSLGPRGRELSYEQYF. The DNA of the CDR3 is TGTGCCAGCAGCTTAGGGCCCAGGGGGCGGGAGCTCTCCTACGAGCAGTACTTC.

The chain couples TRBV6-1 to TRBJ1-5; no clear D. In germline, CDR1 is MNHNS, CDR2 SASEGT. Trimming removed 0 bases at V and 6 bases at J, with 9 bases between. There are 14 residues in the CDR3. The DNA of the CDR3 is TGTGCCAGCAGTGAAGCAGCCTTTGGTCAGCCCCAGCATTTT. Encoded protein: CASSEAAFGQPQHF.

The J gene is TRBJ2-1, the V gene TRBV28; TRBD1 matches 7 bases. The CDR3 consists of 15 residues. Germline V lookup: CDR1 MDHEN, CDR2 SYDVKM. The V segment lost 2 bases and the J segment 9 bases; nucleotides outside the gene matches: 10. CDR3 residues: CASSLLGRGGGEQFF. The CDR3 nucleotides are TGTGCCAGCAGTTTACTCGGTCGAGGGGGCGGTGAGCAGTTCTTC.

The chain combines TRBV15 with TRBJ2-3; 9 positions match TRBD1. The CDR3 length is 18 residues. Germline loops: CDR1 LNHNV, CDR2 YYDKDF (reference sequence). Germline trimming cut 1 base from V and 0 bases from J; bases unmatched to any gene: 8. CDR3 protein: CATSRGSTGGGSTDTQYF. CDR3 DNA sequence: TGTGCCACCAGCAGAGGGTCAACAGGGGGCGGAAGCACAGATACGCAGTATTTT.

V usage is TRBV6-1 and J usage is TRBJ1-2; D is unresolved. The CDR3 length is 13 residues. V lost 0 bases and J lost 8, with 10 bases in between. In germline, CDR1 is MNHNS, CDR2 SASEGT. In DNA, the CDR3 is TGTGCCAGCAGTGAAGCAAGGCCTCGGGGCTACACCTTC. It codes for CASSEARPRGYTF.

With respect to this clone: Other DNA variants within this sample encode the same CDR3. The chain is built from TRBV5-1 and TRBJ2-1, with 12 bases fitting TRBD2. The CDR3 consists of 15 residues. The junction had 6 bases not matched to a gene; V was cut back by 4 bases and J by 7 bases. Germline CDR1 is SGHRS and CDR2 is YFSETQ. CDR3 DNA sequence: TGCGCCAGCAGCCCCCGACTAGCGGGAGAGAATGAGCAGTTCTTC. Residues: CASSPRLAGENEQFF.

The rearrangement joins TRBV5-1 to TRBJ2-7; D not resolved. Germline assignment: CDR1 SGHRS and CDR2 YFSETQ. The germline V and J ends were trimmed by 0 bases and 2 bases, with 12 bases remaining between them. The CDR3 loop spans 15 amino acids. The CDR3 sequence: CASSLGWALAYEQYF. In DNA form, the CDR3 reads TGCGCCAGCAGCTTGGGTTGGGCGCTAGCCTACGAGCAGTACTTC. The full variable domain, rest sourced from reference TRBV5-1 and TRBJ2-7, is KAGVTQTPRYLIKTRGQQVTLSCSPISGHRSVSWYQQTPGQGLQFLFEYFSETQRNKGNFPGRFSGRQFSNSRSEMNVSTLELGDSALYLCASSLGWALAYEQYFGPGTRLTVT.

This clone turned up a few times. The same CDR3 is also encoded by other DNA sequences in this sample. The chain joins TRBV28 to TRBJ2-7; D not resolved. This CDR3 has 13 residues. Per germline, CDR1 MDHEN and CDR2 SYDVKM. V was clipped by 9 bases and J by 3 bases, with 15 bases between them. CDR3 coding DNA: TGTGCCAGTGTCCAAGGTGCGGACTACGAGCAGTACTTC. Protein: CASVQGADYEQYF.

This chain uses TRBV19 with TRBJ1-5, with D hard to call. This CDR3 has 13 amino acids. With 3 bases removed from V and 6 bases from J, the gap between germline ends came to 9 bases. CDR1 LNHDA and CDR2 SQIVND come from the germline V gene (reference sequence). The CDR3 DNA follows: TGTGCCAGTAGTATCGTAGCGGGTCAGCCCCAGCATTTT. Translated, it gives CASSIVAGQPQHF.

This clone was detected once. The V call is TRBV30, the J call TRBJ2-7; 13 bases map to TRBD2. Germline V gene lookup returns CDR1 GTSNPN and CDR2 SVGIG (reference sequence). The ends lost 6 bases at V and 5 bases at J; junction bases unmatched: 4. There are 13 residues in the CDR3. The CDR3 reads CACVGLAGDEQYF. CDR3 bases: TGTGCCTGTGTCGGACTAGCGGGAGACGAGCAGTACTTC.

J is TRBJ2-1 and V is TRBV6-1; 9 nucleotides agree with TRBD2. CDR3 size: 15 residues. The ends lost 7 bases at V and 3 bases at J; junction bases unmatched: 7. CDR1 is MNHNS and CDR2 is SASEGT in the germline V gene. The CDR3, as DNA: TGTGCCAGCACAATTTTAGCGGGAGTCTACAATGAGCAGTTCTTC. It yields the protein CASTILAGVYNEQFF.